The clone carrying this T cell receptor beta chain was seen once. Treatment: 19 received Ad26.COV2.S at low or high dose, single or two shots; several received placebo; per-sample allocation not given. On day 63 after the first injection, vaccine and placebo recipients gave samples. This sample is drawn from a study of Ad26.COV2.S vaccination and SARS-CoV-2 variants. Looking at the study overall: Donor got 5x10^10 or 1x10^11 viral particles of Ad26.COV2.S.

TCRdb's copy holds only in-frame clones and misses some; the assay was immunoSEQ multiplex PCR. Found here are some 290,000 clones, roughly 84% of them singletons; the top ten hold 1.5% to 2.5%. Per germline, CDR1 MNHEY and CDR2 SVGAGI. Trimming stripped 5 bases from V and 2 bases from J, with 12 bases between. There are 14 residues in the CDR3. The source material was peripheral blood, sampled in a trial of Ad26.COV2.S vaccine versus placebo. The TCR sequence derives from a person between 18 and 60 years old who received the Ad26.COV2.S COVID-19 vaccine or a placebo. V and J are TRBV6-5 and TRBJ1-1; weak D call: TRBD1 (6 bases). The CDR3: CASSTGYSNTEAFF. The CDR3 DNA is TGTGCCAGCAGTACAGGGTACTCTAACACTGAAGCTTTCTTT.